Sequencing of this T cell receptor (beta chain) was carried out in a study of blood T cells in healthy people across ages (dated by TCRdb to between 2014 and 2017). Background for the entire study: In model experiments, roughly one uniquely barcoded TCR beta cDNA molecule per two T cells was captured by template switching. Using deep sequencing normalized with unique cDNA molecular identifiers, the study measured how TCR beta repertoire diversity changes with age. The donors were split into four age groups: young (average about 16 years), middle-aged (around 37), aged (approximately 60) and long-lived (approximately 80). Using the same blood draw, the study looked at two additional independent replicas of 1 million unique cDNA reads for two donors, one aged 18 to 30 and the other aged 80 or older.

The library was prepared using 5' RACE. Sequencing took place on an Illumina HiSeq 2500. A second about 7 to 12 cycle PCR used a sample-barcoded 5' primer and a J-beta primer mix. A unique molecular identifier was introduced onto each TCR beta cDNA molecule by a template-switch 5' adaptor carrying 12 random nucleotides. At least 2.5 million CDR3-containing paired-end reads were obtained from each sample. All of the RNA was converted into first-strand cDNA using the Mint cDNA synthesis kit, with a TRBC-specific oligonucleotide serving as the primer. After uracil-DNA glycosylase treatment, a first 18-cycle PCR used universal primers M1SS and BC2_uni_R on all cDNA. The source study handled its data this way. For normalization, 1 million high-quality reads, each with a distinct molecular identifier, were randomly selected from each sample. Reads sharing molecular identifiers were discarded rather than binned into consensus sequences. CDR3 identification, clonotype clustering and error correction used MiTCR with a Q25 quality threshold and the strictest error-elimination algorithm. A nonparametric unseen species model using Euler transformation provided a lower-bound estimate of total TCR beta diversity. The public reads were quality trimmed at Q25 with fastp and then assembled into clones with MiXCR by TCRdb, keeping productive beta chains. Merged by CDR3 protein, the rows form single entries marked with the most common genes and DNA. TCRdb assigned the V and J calls; the authors' analysis was not used. For this sample there are 1 million or so distinct CDR3 sequences; roughly 24% appear just once. Clones ranked in the top ten supply approximately 0.7% of the sample.

Reading from cysteine to phenylalanine, the CDR3 counts 16 amino acids. The CDR3 DNA has 48 bases and is translated from base 1. V sheds 0 bases and J sheds 2 bases, leaving 14 bases between their ends. CDR1 and CDR2 were assigned from the germline V gene as SGHRS and YFSETQ. Overall study results and their limits: Observed TCR beta diversity per million T cells fell roughly linearly with age, and a significant reduction was already apparent by age about 43. The long-lived group showed more naive CD4+ T cells, fewer expanded clones and increased TCR diversity than the aged group, suggesting age selection. Since profiling was done on bulk unsorted PBMCs, naive and antigen-experienced compartments could not be conclusively compared. Because the CMV infection status of the donors was unknown, age-related changes in expanded clonotypes may potentially have been confounded. There was a strong correlation between observed TCR beta diversity and the percentage of naive T cells measured by flow cytometry. Total diversity estimates from one million sequenced T cells were considered lower bounds and underestimates.

This clonotype was detected only a few times. Its antigen remains undetermined. Base quality data are lacking; no much larger clone is found one base away. Systemically healthy Caucasian individuals from Russia, 39 in total and aged roughly 6 to 100 years, were included as donors. Each donor gave 8 to 10 milliliters of peripheral blood, collected into EDTA-treated Vacutainer tubes. Ficoll-Paque density-gradient centrifugation was used to isolate PBMCs, with at least 6.5 million per sample. Total RNA was extracted from PBMCs with Trizol reagent, with at least 6 micrograms obtained per sample. For every donor, flow cytometry on a PBMC aliquot measured the percentage of naive CD45RAhigh/CD27high T cells. These data were likewise used in another study, on T cells of mothers and their children. Per the second study: Nine systemically healthy Caucasian individuals served as donors, namely three mothers together with their six children. cDNA synthesis consumed the entire amount of extracted RNA, loaded at roughly 1.5 ug RNA in each 15 ul reaction. In the second PCR, sample barcodes and 2-4 random nucleotides were introduced via the M1S primer. Each mother yielded over 8.5 million TCR beta CDR3 reads and each child 2.5 million to 3 million reads. TCR recombination output is similarly shaped by thymic selection in related and unrelated pairs, with a minor effect exerted by inherited differences. Normalized repertoire overlap was always slightly but never significantly higher in related than unrelated mother-child pairs. Persistent microchimeric T cell clones were not detected, at a sensitivity of around 95 clones per million clonotypes. Deep NGS was used in the study to compare the TCR beta repertoires of mothers and children and to look for features that separate related mother-child pairs from unrelated individuals. Mothers averaged approximately 40 +/- 4 years of age and children averaged roughly 11 +/- 4 years. After adapter ligation was performed with NEBNext reagents, the libraries were sequenced on an Illumina HiSeq 2000 with 100+100 nt paired-end reads. To avoid cross-contamination, the mother libraries and the child libraries were prepared a month apart and sequenced in separate runs. Between roughly 500,000 and 2,000,000 distinct TCR beta clonotypes were identified per donor. Naive TCR beta clonotypes were estimated from low-frequency clonotypes matched to each donor's FACS-determined naive share, without sorting.

Rearrangement joined TRBV5-1 to TRBJ1-1; the D gene identity is not certain. Sequenced: blood. The receptor was isolated from a girl aged 2 to 10 in good health. The base sequence is TGCGCCAGCAGCTTGGGGTCTGGGTCTCGAAACACTGAAGCTTTCTTT. Its coded protein is CASSLGSGSRNTEAFF.